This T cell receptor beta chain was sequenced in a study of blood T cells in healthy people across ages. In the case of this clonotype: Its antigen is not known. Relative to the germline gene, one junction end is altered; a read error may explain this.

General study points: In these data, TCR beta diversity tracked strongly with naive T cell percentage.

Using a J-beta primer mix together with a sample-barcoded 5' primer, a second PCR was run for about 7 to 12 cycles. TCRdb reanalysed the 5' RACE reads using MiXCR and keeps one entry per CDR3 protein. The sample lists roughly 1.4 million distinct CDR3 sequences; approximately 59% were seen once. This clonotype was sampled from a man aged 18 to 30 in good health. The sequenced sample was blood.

CDR3 in amino acids: CASSIGTGPQGTQYF. The DNA of the CDR3 is TGTGCCAGCAGCATCGGGACAGGGCCACAAGGGACCCAGTACTTC. This chain connects TRBV7-2 to TRBJ2-5, with 9 bases aligning to TRBD1. Germline-derived CDR1 and CDR2 are SGHTA and FQGNSA. This CDR3 is built from 15 residues.